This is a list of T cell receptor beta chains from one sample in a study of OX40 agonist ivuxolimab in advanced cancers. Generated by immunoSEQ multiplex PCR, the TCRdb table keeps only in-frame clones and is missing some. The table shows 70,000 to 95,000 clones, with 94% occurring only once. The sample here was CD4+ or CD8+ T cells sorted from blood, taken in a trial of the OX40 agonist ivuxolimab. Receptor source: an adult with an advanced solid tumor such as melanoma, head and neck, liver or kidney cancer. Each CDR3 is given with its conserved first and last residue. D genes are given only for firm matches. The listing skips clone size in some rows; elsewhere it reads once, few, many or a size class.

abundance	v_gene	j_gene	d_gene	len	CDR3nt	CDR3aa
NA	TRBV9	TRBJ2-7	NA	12	TGTGCCAGCAGTTGGGACGGCGACGAGCAGTACTTC	CASSWDGDEQYF
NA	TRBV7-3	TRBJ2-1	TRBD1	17	TGTGCCAGCAGCTTAAACGGACAGGAGAGCTCCTACAATGAGCAGTTCTTC	CASSLNGQESSYNEQFF
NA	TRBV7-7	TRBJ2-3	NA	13	TGTGCCAGCAGCTTAGCGCTCACAGATACGCAGTATTTT	CASSLALTDTQYF
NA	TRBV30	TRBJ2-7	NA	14	TGTGCCTGGAGGCCGGCCTACCCCTCCTACGAGCAGTACTTC	CAWRPAYPSYEQYF
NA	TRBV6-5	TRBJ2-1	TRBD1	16	TGTGCCAGCAGTTACCAACAGGGGGAGGAAGGCAATGAGCAGTTCTTC	CASSYQQGEEGNEQFF
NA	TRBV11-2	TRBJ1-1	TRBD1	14	TGTGCCAGCAGCTTCGGACAGGGGGCCGCTGAAGCTTTCTTT	CASSFGQGAAEAFF
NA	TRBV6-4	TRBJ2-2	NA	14	TGTGCCAGCAGTGACGACGAGGGGCCCGGGGAGCTGTTTTTT	CASSDDEGPGELFF
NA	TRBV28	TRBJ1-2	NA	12	TGTGCCAGCAGTTTTAACAACTATGGCTACACCTTC	CASSFNNYGYTF
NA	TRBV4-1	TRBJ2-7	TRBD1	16	TGCGCCAGCAGCCCCGACCACAGGGGGAGTTCCTACGAGCAGTACTTC	CASSPDHRGSSYEQYF
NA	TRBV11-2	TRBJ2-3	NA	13	TGTGCCAGCGTAACCCCAGGGACAGATACGCAGTATTTT	CASVTPGTDTQYF
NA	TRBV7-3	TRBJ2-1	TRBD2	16	TGTGCCAGCAGCCCCCTAGCGGGAGAGTCTTACAATGAGCAGTTCTTC	CASSPLAGESYNEQFF
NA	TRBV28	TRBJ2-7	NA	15	TGTGCCAGCAGTTTCCCTGGTTTCCCCGCCTACGAGCAGTACTTC	CASSFPGFPAYEQYF
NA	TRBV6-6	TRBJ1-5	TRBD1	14	TGTGCCAGCAGGGACAGGGGTACGAATCAGCCCCAGCATTTT	CASRDRGTNQPQHF
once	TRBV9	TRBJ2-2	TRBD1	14	TGTGCCAGCAGCCTTGACAGGGACACCGGGGAGCTGTTTTTT	CASSLDRDTGELFF